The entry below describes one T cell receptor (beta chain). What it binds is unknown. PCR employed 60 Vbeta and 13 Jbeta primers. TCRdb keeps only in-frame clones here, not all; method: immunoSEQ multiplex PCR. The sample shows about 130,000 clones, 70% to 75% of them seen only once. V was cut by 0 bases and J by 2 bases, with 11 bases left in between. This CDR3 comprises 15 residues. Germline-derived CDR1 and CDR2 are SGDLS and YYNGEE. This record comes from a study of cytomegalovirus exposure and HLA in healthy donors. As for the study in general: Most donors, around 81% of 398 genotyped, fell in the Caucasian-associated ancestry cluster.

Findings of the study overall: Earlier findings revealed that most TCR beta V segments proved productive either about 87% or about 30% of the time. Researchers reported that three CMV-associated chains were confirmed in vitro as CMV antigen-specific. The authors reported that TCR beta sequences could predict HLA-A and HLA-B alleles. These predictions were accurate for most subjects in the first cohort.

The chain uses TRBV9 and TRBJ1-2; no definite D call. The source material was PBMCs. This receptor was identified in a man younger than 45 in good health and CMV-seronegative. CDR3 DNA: TGTGCCAGCAGCGTAGTACCAGGCCCCAACTATGGCTACACCTTC. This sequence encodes CASSVVPGPNYGYTF.